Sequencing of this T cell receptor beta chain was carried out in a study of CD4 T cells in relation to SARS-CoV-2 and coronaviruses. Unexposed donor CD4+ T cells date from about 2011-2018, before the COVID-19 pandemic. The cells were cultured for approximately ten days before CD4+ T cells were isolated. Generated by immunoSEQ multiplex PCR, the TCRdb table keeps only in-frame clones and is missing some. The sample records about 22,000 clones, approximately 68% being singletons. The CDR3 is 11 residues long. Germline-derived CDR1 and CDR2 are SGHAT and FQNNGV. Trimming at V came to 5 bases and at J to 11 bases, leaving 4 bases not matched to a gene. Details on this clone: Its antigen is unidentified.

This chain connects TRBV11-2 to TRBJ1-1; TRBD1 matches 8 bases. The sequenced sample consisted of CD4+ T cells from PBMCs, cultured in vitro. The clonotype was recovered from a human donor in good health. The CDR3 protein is CASSGHRGAFF. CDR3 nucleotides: TGTGCCAGCAGCGGACACAGGGGGGCTTTCTTT.